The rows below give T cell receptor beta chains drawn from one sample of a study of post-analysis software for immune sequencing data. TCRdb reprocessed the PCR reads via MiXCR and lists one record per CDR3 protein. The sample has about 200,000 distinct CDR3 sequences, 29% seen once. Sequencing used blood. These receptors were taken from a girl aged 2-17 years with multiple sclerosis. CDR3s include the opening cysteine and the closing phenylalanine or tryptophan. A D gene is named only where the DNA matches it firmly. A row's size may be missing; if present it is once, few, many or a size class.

CDR3 protein: CASSYGRETSNQPQHF
CDR3 DNA: TGTGCCAGCAGCTACGGACGAGAGACGAGCAATCAGCCCCAGCATTTT
D gene: .
V gene: TRBV7-4
clone size: few
J gene: TRBJ1-5

CDR3 protein: CASSSDGGNYGYTF
CDR3 DNA: TGCGCCAGCAGCTCCGACGGGGGTAACTATGGCTACACCTTC
D gene: .
V gene: TRBV5-1
clone size: many
J gene: TRBJ1-2

CDR3 protein: CASSIAAGPNIPINEQYF
CDR3 DNA: TGTGCCAGCAGCATCGCCGCGGGGCCAAACATTCCTATAAACGAGCAGTACTTC
D gene: .
V gene: TRBV7-9
clone size: many
J gene: TRBJ2-7

CDR3 protein: CASSYGSRINSYEQYF
CDR3 DNA: TGTGCCAGCAGTTACGGCTCGCGGATCAACTCCTACGAGCAGTACTTC
D gene: .
V gene: TRBV6-2/TRBV6-3
clone size: .
J gene: TRBJ2-7

CDR3 protein: CASSKRTGIYEQYF
CDR3 DNA: TGTGCCAGCAGTAAGCGGACAGGGATCTACGAGCAGTACTTC
D gene: TRBD1
V gene: TRBV25-1
clone size: many
J gene: TRBJ2-7

CDR3 protein: CASSVGTSVYNEQFF
CDR3 DNA: TGTGCCAGCAGCGTCGGGACTAGCGTTTACAATGAGCAGTTCTTC
D gene: TRBD2
V gene: TRBV5-6
clone size: .
J gene: TRBJ2-1

CDR3 protein: CASSPPQGSTEAFF
CDR3 DNA: TGTGCCAGCTCACCACCACAGGGGAGCACTGAAGCTTTCTTT
D gene: TRBD1
V gene: TRBV18
clone size: .
J gene: TRBJ1-1

CDR3 protein: CSASRLAGGGSYNEQFF
CDR3 DNA: TGCAGTGCTTCACGGCTAGCGGGGGGCGGCTCCTACAATGAGCAGTTCTTC
D gene: TRBD2
V gene: TRBV20-1
clone size: .
J gene: TRBJ2-1

CDR3 protein: CASSPPGGRYTF
CDR3 DNA: TGTGCCAGCTCACCACCTGGGGGCCGCTACACCTTC
D gene: .
V gene: TRBV18
clone size: .
J gene: TRBJ1-2

CDR3 protein: CASSPQTRVNTEAFF
CDR3 DNA: TGCGCCAGCAGCCCCCAAACCCGGGTGAACACTGAAGCTTTCTTT
D gene: .
V gene: TRBV4-1
clone size: few
J gene: TRBJ1-1

CDR3 protein: CSARLTGKVGNQPQHF
CDR3 DNA: TGCAGTGCTAGACTGACAGGGAAAGTGGGCAATCAGCCCCAGCATTTT
D gene: TRBD1
V gene: TRBV20-1
clone size: few
J gene: TRBJ1-5

CDR3 protein: CASSQPGLAGNEQYF
CDR3 DNA: TGCGCCAGCAGCCAGCCGGGACTAGCGGGTAATGAGCAGTACTTC
D gene: TRBD2
V gene: TRBV3-1
clone size: .
J gene: TRBJ2-5

CDR3 protein: CASSLQGETYEQFF
CDR3 DNA: TGCGCCAGCAGCTTGCAGGGTGAGACCTACGAGCAGTTCTTC
D gene: .
V gene: TRBV5-1
clone size: .
J gene: TRBJ2-1

CDR3 protein: CASSLLRTANTEAFF
CDR3 DNA: TGTGCCAGCAGCTTGTTACGGACAGCGAACACTGAAGCTTTCTTT
D gene: .
V gene: TRBV7-8
clone size: .
J gene: TRBJ1-1

CDR3 protein: CASSLQGSYGYTF
CDR3 DNA: TGTGCCAGCAGCCTACAGGGGTCCTATGGCTACACCTTC
D gene: TRBD1
V gene: TRBV12-3/TRBV12-4
clone size: many
J gene: TRBJ1-2

CDR3 protein: CASSPPATGRRNEKLFF
CDR3 DNA: TGTGCCAGCTCACCACCGGCGACAGGACGGAGGAATGAAAAACTGTTTTTT
D gene: .
V gene: TRBV18
clone size: .
J gene: TRBJ1-4

CDR3 protein: CASSLGADQPQHF
CDR3 DNA: TGCGCCAGCAGCTTGGGGGCGGATCAGCCCCAGCATTTT
D gene: .
V gene: TRBV5-1
clone size: .
J gene: TRBJ1-5

CDR3 protein: CASSLESLDSANTGELFF
CDR3 DNA: TGCGCCAGCAGCTTGGAGTCCCTCGACAGCGCGAACACCGGGGAGCTGTTTTTT
D gene: .
V gene: TRBV5-1
clone size: few
J gene: TRBJ2-2

CDR3 protein: CASSLDRATPGGYTF
CDR3 DNA: TGTGCCAGCAGCCTCGATCGGGCAACCCCCGGGGGCTACACCTTC
D gene: .
V gene: TRBV7-3
clone size: few
J gene: TRBJ1-2

CDR3 protein: CASSLGYRGGETQYF
CDR3 DNA: TGTGCCAGCAGCTTGGGCTACAGGGGCGGTGAGACCCAGTACTTC
D gene: TRBD1
V gene: TRBV7-9
clone size: few
J gene: TRBJ2-5